These T cell receptor beta chains were read from a single sample in a study of response to subunit inactivated influenza vaccine. TCRdb reanalysed the RT-PCR reads using MiXCR and keeps one entry per CDR3 protein. The data show fewer than 600,000 distinct CDR3 sequences, with less than 7.5% seen just once and around 13% held by the top ten. Here the sequenced sample was PBMCs from blood, taken 23 to 25 months after vaccination. The receptors come from a man between 50 and 75 years old who received an inactivated influenza vaccine. CDR3s include the opening cysteine and the closing phenylalanine or tryptophan. Each record gives: J gene, V gene, clone size, CDR3 length, D gene, CDR3 protein, CDR3 DNA. D genes are given only for firm matches. The size entry is marked missing in some rows and otherwise reads once, few, many or a size class.

TRBJ2-7	TRBV20-1	few	14	TRBD1	CSALGQGGSYEQYF	TGCAGTGCCCTAGGACAGGGGGGCTCCTACGAGCAGTACTTC
TRBJ1-1	TRBV4-1	NA	17	TRBD1	CASSQNPIQGIYTEAFF	TGCGCAAGCAGCCAAAACCCTATACAGGGGATTTACACTGAAGCTTTCTTT
TRBJ2-3	TRBV14	few	13	NA	CASSQDWTDTQYF	TGTGCCAGCAGCCAAGATTGGACAGATACGCAGTATTTT
TRBJ2-1	TRBV19	NA	14	TRBD2	CASSNSGSGNEQFF	TGTGCCAGTAGTAATAGCGGGAGTGGGAATGAGCAGTTCTTC
TRBJ2-1	TRBV29-1	many	12	NA	CSAWELGNEQFF	TGCAGCGCCTGGGAGCTCGGCAATGAGCAGTTCTTC
TRBJ2-5	TRBV20-1	few	14	TRBD2	CSARDGGGLETQYF	TGCAGTGCTAGAGATGGGGGGGGGTTAGAGACCCAGTACTTC
TRBJ2-2	TRBV9	NA	16	NA	CASSVVGRTDTGELFF	TGTGCCAGCAGCGTAGTGGGCCGTACTGACACCGGGGAGCTGTTTTTT
TRBJ2-1	TRBV20-1	NA	15	TRBD2	CTARLLGLLYNEQFF	TGCACTGCTAGACTTTTGGGACTACTTTACAATGAGCAGTTCTTC
TRBJ2-2	TRBV4-2	NA	13	NA	CASSQEGAIELFF	TGTGCCAGCAGCCAAGAAGGGGCGATCGAGCTGTTTTTT
TRBJ2-2	TRBV9	NA	16	NA	CASSVVGARDTGELFF	TGTGCCAGCAGCGTAGTAGGAGCCAGGGACACCGGGGAGCTGTTTTTT
TRBJ1-4	TRBV20-1	few	15	NA	CSARDRGQSNEKLFF	TGCAGTGCTAGAGATCGAGGACAGAGTAATGAAAAACTGTTTTTT
TRBJ2-2	TRBV6-2/TRBV6-3	NA	14	TRBD1	CASRRGTGPGELFF	TGTGCCAGCAGACGAGGGACAGGGCCCGGGGAGCTGTTTTTT
TRBJ2-1	TRBV10-3	many	15	TRBD2	CAISPGGQKKNEQFF	TGTGCCATCAGCCCGGGAGGTCAGAAGAAGAATGAGCAGTTCTTC
TRBJ2-1	TRBV15	many	13	NA	CATSREMLYEQFF	TGTGCCACCAGCAGAGAAATGCTTTATGAGCAGTTCTTC
TRBJ2-1	TRBV14	many	17	NA	CASSQFPRRERHNEQFF	TGTGCCAGCAGCCAATTCCCGAGGAGGGAGCGGCACAATGAGCAGTTCTTC
TRBJ2-1	TRBV2	many	15	TRBD2	CASSVLAGTYNEQFF	TGTGCCAGCAGTGTTCTAGCGGGGACCTACAATGAGCAGTTCTTC
TRBJ2-7	TRBV4-2	NA	15	TRBD2	CASSQEPSGGGEQYF	TGTGCCAGCAGCCAAGAACCTAGCGGGGGGGGTGAGCAGTACTTC
TRBJ1-5	TRBV9	few	16	NA	CASSVGEQSLGQPQHF	TGTGCCAGCAGCGTAGGGGAACAGTCCCTGGGACAGCCCCAGCATTTT
TRBJ2-7	TRBV5-1	few	13	NA	CASSVTGEYEQYF	TGCGCCAGCAGCGTAACAGGAGAATACGAGCAGTACTTC
TRBJ1-4	TRBV7-9	few	14	NA	CASSFGPVNEKLFF	TGTGCCAGCAGCTTCGGACCGGTTAATGAAAAACTGTTTTTT
TRBJ2-1	TRBV4-3	NA	15	NA	CASCPWQGRWHEQFF	TGCGCCAGCTGCCCATGGCAGGGAAGGTGGCATGAGCAGTTCTTC
TRBJ1-1	TRBV7-9	many	12	NA	CASSIRDTEAFF	TGTGCCAGCAGCATCCGGGACACTGAAGCTTTCTTT
TRBJ2-1	TRBV20-1	NA	15	TRBD2	CSAVGGLAGVDEQFF	TGCAGTGCTGTTGGGGGACTAGCGGGAGTCGATGAGCAGTTCTTC
TRBJ2-3	TRBV18	NA	15	TRBD1	CASSRDRASTDTQYF	TGTGCCAGCTCAAGGGACAGAGCTAGCACAGATACGCAGTATTTT
TRBJ2-7	TRBV7-2	few	13	NA	CASSLVAGSEQYF	TGTGCCAGCAGCTTAGTTGCCGGTTCCGAGCAGTACTTC
TRBJ2-3	TRBV12-3/TRBV12-4	many	12	NA	CASSRTRDTQYF	TGTGCCAGCAGTAGGACACGAGATACGCAGTATTTT
TRBJ1-2	TRBV7-6	few	13	TRBD1	CASSRTGTDGYTF	TGTGCCAGCAGCCGAACCGGGACAGACGGCTACACCTTC
TRBJ2-7	TRBV29-1	many	12	NA	CSARDSYYEQYF	TGCAGCGCTCGGGACTCCTACTACGAGCAGTACTTC
TRBJ1-4	TRBV20-1	NA	13	NA	CSAHAGVNEKLFF	TGCAGTGCCCACGCAGGGGTTAATGAAAAACTGTTTTTT
TRBJ2-7	TRBV7-8	many	15	TRBD1	CASSLEGQGIYEQYF	TGTGCCAGCAGCTTAGAAGGACAGGGTATCTACGAGCAGTACTTC
TRBJ2-3	TRBV4-2	once	14	TRBD1	CASSHGTAADTQYF	TGTGCCAGCAGTCACGGGACAGCGGCAGATACGCAGTATTTT
TRBJ2-1	TRBV4-2	few	14	NA	CASSQEERSNEQFF	TGTGCCAGCAGCCAAGAGGAGCGATCCAATGAGCAGTTCTTC
TRBJ2-7	TRBV6-5	NA	16	TRBD1	CASSYLERDRSYEQYF	TGTGCCAGCAGTTACCTGGAACGGGACAGATCCTACGAGCAGTACTTC
TRBJ2-3	TRBV14	few	15	NA	CASSPGGAHADTQYF	TGTGCCAGCAGCCCTGGGGGGGCGCACGCAGATACGCAGTATTTT
TRBJ2-1	TRBV9	many	16	TRBD2	CASSARTSGRSNEQFF	TGTGCCAGCAGCGCCCGGACTAGCGGGAGGTCAAATGAGCAGTTCTTC
TRBJ2-5	TRBV5-4	many	11	NA	CASDRKETQYF	TGTGCCAGTGATAGAAAAGAGACCCAGTACTTC
TRBJ1-4	TRBV7-2	few	13	TRBD1	CATGDRADEKLFF	TGTGCCACCGGGGACAGGGCAGATGAAAAACTGTTTTTT
TRBJ1-5	TRBV29-1	few	13	TRBD1	CSVGDSVGEPQHF	TGCAGCGTCGGGGACAGCGTCGGTGAGCCCCAGCATTTT
TRBJ2-4	TRBV29-1	few	11	NA	CSVDISDIQYF	TGCAGCGTTGATATCTCGGACATTCAGTACTTC
TRBJ1-3	TRBV4-2	many	11	NA	CASSQQRDLSF	TGTGCCAGCAGCCAGCAGAGGGACTTAAGTTTT
TRBJ2-1	TRBV28	few	16	TRBD2	CASSLYERGGEGEQFF	TGTGCCAGCAGTTTATATGAGCGGGGGGGCGAAGGTGAGCAGTTCTTC